This TCR beta chain was recorded in a study of patients and donors after allogeneic stem cell transplantation. Germline-derived CDR1 and CDR2 are SEHNR and FQNEAQ (reference sequence). The CDR3 spans 16 residues. V gave up 3 bases and J gave up 0 bases; unmatched junction bases: 8. TCRdb recomputed calls from the RT-PCR reads with MiXCR, one row per CDR3 protein. The sample consists of roughly 880,000 distinct CDR3 sequences, over 15% of them appearing once. The chain joins TRBV7-9 to TRBJ2-7; 7 bases are shared with TRBD1. The receptor was derived from a human donor who was either an allogeneic HSCT recipient or a stem cell or donor lymphocyte infusion donor (not recorded which). It is not recorded whose cells these are; they may come from a transplant donor. Sequencing used blood, either unsorted or a sorted T cell fraction (not recorded which). The DNA for the CDR3 is TGTGCCAGCAGCTTCCCCGGACAGGCCCTCTCCTACGAGCAGTACTTC. Translating gives CASSFPGQALSYEQYF.